These 21 T cell receptor beta chains were all obtained from the same sample, sequenced in a study of blood T cell repertoires in COVID-19. Libraries were prepared by immunoSEQ multiplex PCR; TCRdb keeps only in-frame clonotypes and omits some of them. The table includes 140,000 or so clones, under 80% detected once. Material for sequencing was peripheral blood. These receptors were taken from a man aged 55-75 years with acute or convalescent COVID-19.

The V gene is TRBV7-9, the J gene TRBJ1-4; 7 bases are a match to TRBD1. The CDR3 is 14 amino acids. With 4 bases clipped from V and 12 bases from J, the junction kept 11 bases outside the gene matches. From germline, CDR1 is SEHNR and CDR2 FQNEAQ (reference sequence). DNA of the CDR3: TGTGCCAGCAGCTCCCGGGACAGCCTTGAGGAACTGTTTTTT. Protein sequence: CASSSRDSLEELFF.

A word on this clone: The junction differs from germline at one of its ends, possibly a read error. The chain carries TRBV5-1 and TRBJ2-7; TRBD1 agrees at 12 bases. The CDR3 runs to 17 residues. Germline V lookup: CDR1 SGHRS, CDR2 YFSETQ. In nucleotides, the CDR3 is TGCGCCAGCAGTAATCCCTCCGGGACAGGGGGCTCCCACGAGCAGTACTTC. This gives the protein CASSNPSGTGGSHEQYF.

The rearrangement links TRBV11-3 to TRBJ2-1; 8 bases map to TRBD2. Germline lookup yields CDR1 SGHNT and CDR2 YENEEA. The CDR3 totals 15 residues. After removal of 4 bases from V and 9 bases from J, the junction contained 11 bases not matched to a gene. This chain's CDR3 is CASSSGLAGGIEQFF. In nucleotides, the CDR3 is TGTGCCAGCAGCTCGGGTCTGGCGGGAGGTATTGAGCAGTTCTTC.

V and J are TRBV7-8 and TRBJ2-3, with D possibly being TRBD1 (7 bases). The V gene lost 5 bases and the J gene lost 5 bases, with 14 bases spanning the gap. The CDR3 spans 14 residues. CDR1 SGHVS and CDR2 FQNEAQ come from the germline V gene. Here the CDR3 reads CASSPGGAGDTQYF. The CDR3 DNA reads TGTGCCAGCAGCCCAGGGGGAGCGGGAGATACGCAGTATTTT.

The J gene is TRBJ1-3, the V gene TRBV9; tentatively, D is TRBD1 (5 bases). The CDR3 sequence is 19 residues long. Trimming removed 4 bases at V and 0 bases at J, with 23 bases between. CDR1 SGDLS and CDR2 YYNGEE come from the germline V gene. The CDR3 DNA follows: TGTGCCAGCAGCTTTCCACAGGTTTCTGACTCCTACTCTGGAAACACCATATATTTT. Amino acid sequence: CASSFPQVSDSYSGNTIYF.

The V and J genes are TRBV3-1 (or the pseudogene TRBV3-2) and TRBJ1-1; possible D gene TRBD1, 6 bases. V lost 0 bases and J lost 2, with 25 bases in between. The CDR3 length is 20 residues. Germline values: CDR1 LGHDT, CDR2 YNNKEL (reference sequence). The CDR3 DNA follows: TGTGCCAGCAGCCAAGAACCCTTTGACAGCGTATCACAGGGAAACACTGAAGCTTTCTTT. Amino acid sequence: CASSQEPFDSVSQGNTEAFF.

The CDR3 sequence is CASMPGQWSYMARTF. DNA for the CDR3: TGTGCCAGCATGCCGGGACAGTGGAGTTATATGGCTAGGACCTTC. This chain connects TRBV5-4 to TRBJ1-2, with 7 bases that match TRBD1. The CDR3 runs 15 residues. Germline CDR1 is SGHNT and CDR2 is YYREEE (reference sequence). J gave up 14 bases and V 6 bases, and 22 bases lay outside the gene matches.

The chain is built from TRBV7-2 and TRBJ2-2; TRBD1 agrees at 7 bases. J lost 1 base, V lost 6 bases, and 2 bases had no gene match. This CDR3 is 14 amino acids long. Germline V gene lookup returns CDR1 SGHTA and CDR2 FQGNSA. Written as DNA, the CDR3 is TGTGCCAGCAGTAGGACAGGGAACACCGGGGAGCTGTTTTTT. Protein product: CASSRTGNTGELFF.

The chain recombines TRBV7-9 with TRBJ2-7; 8 bases match TRBD2. The ends lost 4 bases at V and 3 bases at J; junction bases unmatched: 5. CDR1 is SEHNR, CDR2 FQNEAQ, per germline (reference sequence). The CDR3 spans 14 residues. The chain's CDR3 is CASSSSGSLYEQYF. CDR3 DNA sequence: TGTGCCAGCAGCTCAAGCGGGAGCCTCTACGAGCAGTACTTC. The complete variable domain, with remaining parts taken from reference TRBV7-9 and TRBJ2-7, reads DTGVSQNPRHKITKRGQNVTFRCDPISEHNRLYWYRQTLGQGPEFLTYFQNEAQLEKSRLLSDRFSAERPKGSFSTLEIQRTEQGDSAMYLCASSSSGSLYEQYFGPGTRLTVT.

J is TRBJ2-1 and V is TRBV7-8, with 9 bases fitting TRBD2. Germline V lookup: CDR1 SGHVS, CDR2 FQNEAQ. V gave up 5 bases and J gave up 0 bases; unmatched junction bases: 8. The length of the CDR3 is 17 residues. The CDR3 loop is CASSPWVAGASYNEQFF. CDR3 in DNA: TGTGCCAGCAGCCCCTGGGTAGCGGGAGCCTCCTACAATGAGCAGTTCTTC.

V and J are TRBV30 and TRBJ1-1, with 9 bases matching TRBD1. Germline assignment: CDR1 GTSNPN and CDR2 SVGIG (reference sequence). The J segment lost 5 bases and the V segment lost 2 bases, leaving 9 bases of the junction unmatched. The CDR3 spans 15 residues. CDR3 DNA sequence: TGTGCCTGGAGTTCTCCGGGACAGGGTGGAACTGAAGCTTTCTTT. This codes for CAWSSPGQGGTEAFF. Using reference TRBV30 and TRBJ1-1 for the parts outside the CDR3, the full variable domain is SQTIHQWPATLVQPVGSPLSLECTVEGTSNPNLYWYRQAAGRGLQLLFYSVGIGQISSEVPQNLSASRPQDRQFILSSKKLLLSDSGFYLCAWSSPGQGGTEAFFGQGTRLTVV.

This clone was detected once. The rearrangement uses TRBV2 and TRBJ2-7, with D possibly TRBD2 on 6 matching bases. The germline V gene encodes CDR1 SNHLY and CDR2 FYNNEI. The length of the CDR3 is 15 residues. V dropped 6 bases and J dropped 4 bases, with 19 bases sitting between them. CDR3 nucleotide sequence: TGTGCCAGCAGGCGCGGGGCCGGGCTGACTTACGAGCAGTACTTC. This gives the protein CASRRGAGLTYEQYF.

The chain is built from TRBV30 and TRBJ2-2, with TRBD1 identical over 8 bases. Trimming at V came to 1 base and at J to 6 bases, leaving 1 base not matched to a gene. This CDR3 spans 13 amino acids. Per the germline V gene, CDR1 is GTSNPN and CDR2 is SVGIG (reference sequence). The CDR3 nucleotides are TGTGCCTGGAGTGCACAGGGGGCCGGGGAGCTGTTTTTT. Its protein product is CAWSAQGAGELFF.

This clone was seen at least ten times. The CDR3: CASSSLGEGLNTEAFF. The CDR3 DNA follows: TGTGCCAGCAGCTCCTTGGGGGAGGGACTGAACACTGAAGCTTTCTTT. The chain couples TRBV28 to TRBJ1-1; weak D call: TRBD1 (5 bases). Germline CDR1 MDHEN, CDR2 SYDVKM. Deletions cut 6 bases from V and 0 bases from J, with 17 bases between. The CDR3 consists of 16 residues.

The chain links TRBV24-1 to TRBJ1-1; the match to TRBD1 covers 7 bases. The germline V gene encodes CDR1 KGHDR and CDR2 SFDVKD. The CDR3 has 14 amino acids. Trimming removed 7 bases from V and 2 bases from J; junction bases left unmatched: 6. The CDR3 DNA reads as TGTGCCACCAGGGGACAGCACCAAAACACTGAAGCTTTCTTT. Its translation is CATRGQHQNTEAFF.

The rearrangement joins TRBV4-1 to TRBJ2-1; 9 bases agree with TRBD2. V was clipped by 1 base and J by 3 bases; unmatched bases: 1. CDR1 and CDR2 from the germline V gene are MGHRA and YSYEKL. The CDR3 is made up of 15 amino acids. In DNA, the CDR3 is TGCGCCAGCAGCCAAGGACTAGCGGACTACAATGAGCAGTTCTTC. Encoded protein: CASSQGLADYNEQFF.

This chain links TRBV6-4 with TRBJ2-2; the D gene is possibly TRBD1 (6 bases). The germline V gene has CDR1 MRHNA and CDR2 SNTAGT. This CDR3 contains 15 residues. The V end lost 0 bases, the J end lost 6 bases, and 11 bases lay between the germline ends. For the CDR3, the DNA is TGTGCCAGCAGTGACTCCCCAGGGGCTGCCGGGGAGCTGTTTTTT. Amino acid sequence: CASSDSPGAAGELFF.

The rearrangement links TRBV7-3 to TRBJ2-3, with D possibly being TRBD2 (6 bases). The length of the CDR3 is 13 residues. The V end lost 5 bases, the J end lost 8 bases, and 14 bases lay between the germline ends. Germline values: CDR1 SGHTA, CDR2 FQGTGA. The CDR3 region has the DNA TGTGCCAGCAGCCCCCAGGGCGGGGTTACGCAGTATTTT. Translated: CASSPQGGVTQYF.

This chain joins TRBV10-3 and TRBJ2-3; weak D call: TRBD1 (6 bases). Germline assignment: CDR1 ENHRY and CDR2 SYGVKD. The ends were cut back, 3 bases at V and 2 bases at J, with 15 bases in the middle. The CDR3 spans 16 residues. In DNA, the CDR3 is TGTGCCATCAGTGAAGGTCAGTTGGGACACACAGATACGCAGTATTTT. It is translated as CAISEGQLGHTDTQYF.

This sequence joins TRBV12-5 and TRBJ2-4, with a tentative D call TRBD1 (5 bases). Germline V gene sequence: CDR1 LGHNT, CDR2 FRNRAP. The ends were cut back, 0 bases at V and 1 base at J, with 10 bases in the middle. This CDR3 has 16 residues. The CDR3 bases are TGTGCTAGTGGTTTGGTGTGGGGCCCCGCCAAAAACATTCAGTACTTC. It codes for CASGLVWGPAKNIQYF.

V and J are TRBV19 and TRBJ2-7; D perhaps matches TRBD1 (6 bases). V lost 7 bases and J 2 bases, leaving 12 bases between the germline ends. This CDR3 has 13 residues. The germline gives CDR1 LNHDA, CDR2 SQIVND (reference sequence). Here the CDR3 reads CASMVTGTYEQYF. The CDR3 DNA follows: TGTGCCAGTATGGTTACAGGGACCTACGAGCAGTACTTC.